Listed below are T cell receptor beta chains from one sample, sequenced in a study of beta chain features in type 1 diabetes. The repertoire was sequenced with immunoSEQ multiplex PCR; TCRdb's copy has only in-frame clones and lacks some. The table lists 200,000 to 250,000 clones, roughly an eighth of them singletons. The sample was naive CD4+ T cells from blood. The receptors were sampled from a woman between 40 and 50 years old in good health. Both conserved end residues are part of each CDR3. D genes are given only for firm matches. Rows may omit the clone size; those that give it use once, few, many or a size class.

d_call	j_call	v_call	clone_size	cdr3_aa	cdr3_nt
-	TRBJ1-1	TRBV7-2	few	CASSVQGSIPTEAFF	TGTGCCAGCAGCGTACAGGGTTCTATACCCACTGAAGCTTTCTTT
-	TRBJ1-2	TRBV6-1	-	CASSEVRDNYGYTF	TGTGCCAGCAGTGAAGTCCGGGATAACTATGGCTACACCTTC
TRBD1	TRBJ2-7	TRBV4-1	-	CASSHLRTGTGAYEQYF	TGCGCCAGCAGCCATCTCAGGACCGGGACAGGGGCCTACGAGCAGTACTTC
TRBD2	TRBJ2-3	TRBV6-6	-	CASRLAGADTQYF	TGTGCCAGCAGACTAGCGGGGGCAGATACGCAGTATTTT
TRBD1	TRBJ2-7	TRBV18	few	CASSGGQGFNEQYF	TGTGCCAGCTCCGGGGGACAGGGTTTCAACGAGCAGTACTTC
-	TRBJ2-3	TRBV15	-	CATSRAGGASTDTQYF	TGTGCCACCAGCAGAGCGGGCGGGGCTAGCACAGATACGCAGTATTTT
-	TRBJ1-2	TRBV2	few	CASSERASYGYTF	TGTGCCAGCAGTGAGAGGGCCTCCTATGGCTACACCTTC
TRBD1	TRBJ2-7	TRBV11-2	many	CASRPSWDSYEQYF	TGTGCCAGCAGACCATCTTGGGACAGTTACGAGCAGTACTTC
TRBD2	TRBJ2-7	TRBV2	-	CASTRSGIHSYEQYF	TGTGCCAGCACCCGGAGCGGGATTCACTCCTACGAGCAGTACTTC
-	TRBJ1-2	TRBV5-4	few	CASSSARTFYGYTF	TGTGCCAGCAGCTCGGCGCGGACTTTCTATGGCTACACCTTC
-	TRBJ2-5	TRBV19	few	CASSIYLQETQYF	TGTGCCAGTAGTATCTATCTACAAGAGACCCAGTACTTC
TRBD1	TRBJ1-2	TRBV6-5	-	CASSKRQGAHGGYTF	TGTGCCAGCAGTAAACGACAGGGGGCCCATGGAGGCTACACCTTC
-	TRBJ1-2	TRBV6-6	-	CASSYSGQTNYGYTF	TGTGCCAGCAGTTACTCGGGGCAGACTAACTATGGCTACACCTTC
-	TRBJ2-5	TRBV19	-	CASKVRNQETQYF	TGTGCCAGTAAGGTCAGGAACCAAGAGACCCAGTACTTC
TRBD1	TRBJ2-7	TRBV5-5	once	CASSFVSTGGQYF	TGTGCCAGCAGCTTCGTGTCAACAGGGGGGCAGTACTTC